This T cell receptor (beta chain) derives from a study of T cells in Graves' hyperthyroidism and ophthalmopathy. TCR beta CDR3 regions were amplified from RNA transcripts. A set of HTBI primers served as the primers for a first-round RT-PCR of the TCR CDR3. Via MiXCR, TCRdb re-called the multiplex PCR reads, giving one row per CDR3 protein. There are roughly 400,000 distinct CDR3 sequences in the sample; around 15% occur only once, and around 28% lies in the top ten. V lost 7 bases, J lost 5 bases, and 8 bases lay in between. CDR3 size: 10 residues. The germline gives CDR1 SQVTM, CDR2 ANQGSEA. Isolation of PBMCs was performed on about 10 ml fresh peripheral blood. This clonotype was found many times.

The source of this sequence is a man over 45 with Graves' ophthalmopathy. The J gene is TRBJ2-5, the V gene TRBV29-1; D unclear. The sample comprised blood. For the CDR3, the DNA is TGCAGCGCCTCCCCGGAGACCCAGTACTTC. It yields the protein CSASPETQYF.